These T cell receptor beta chains were read from a single sample in a study of cytomegalovirus exposure and HLA in healthy donors. Assay: immunoSEQ multiplex PCR; the TCRdb copy retains only in-frame clones and omits some. This sample carries approximately 130,000 clones, around three quarters of them seen once, and the ten largest clones take 1.8%. The sequenced sample consisted of PBMCs. Every receptor here comes from a woman aged 45-65 years in good health and CMV-seronegative. Each CDR3 is given with its conserved first and last residue. A D gene is named only where the DNA matches it firmly. Clone size is shown for a subset of rows, as once, few, many or a class of expanded clone.

d_call clone_size j_call v_call cdr3_aa cdr3_nt
. . TRBJ1-5 TRBV19 CASSSTVNQPQHF TGTGCCAGTAGCTCGACAGTTAATCAGCCCCAGCATTTT
TRBD2 . TRBJ2-1 TRBV9 CASSVATVGREEQFF TGTGCCAGCAGCGTAGCTACGGTGGGGCGGGAGGAGCAGTTCTTC
. . TRBJ1-3 TRBV19 CASRWTPTSGNTIYF TGTGCCAGTCGATGGACACCAACCTCTGGAAACACCATATATTTT
TRBD2 few TRBJ2-5 TRBV7-9 CASSLEAGEQETQYF TGTGCCAGCAGCTTAGAAGCGGGAGAACAAGAGACCCAGTACTTC
. . TRBJ2-3 TRBV5-1 CASNRGTDTQYF TGCGCCAGCAACAGGGGCACAGATACGCAGTATTTT
TRBD1 . TRBJ2-2 TRBV4-2 CASSQSSGTGDRELFF TGTGCCAGCAGCCAATCCTCCGGGACAGGGGACAGGGAGCTGTTTTTT
TRBD1 few TRBJ1-1 TRBV7-3 CASSPRGQGGAFF TGTGCCAGCAGCCCTCGCGGACAGGGAGGAGCTTTCTTT
TRBD1 . TRBJ1-3 TRBV29-1 CSVEIQGVWENTIYF TGCAGCGTGGAGATACAGGGGGTCTGGGAAAACACCATATATTTT
. . TRBJ2-1 TRBV7-2 CASSHDFSYNEQFF TGTGCCAGCAGCCATGACTTCTCCTACAATGAGCAGTTCTTC
. . TRBJ1-5 TRBV6-6 CASRPRGNQPQNF TGTGCCAGCAGACCCAGGGGAAATCAGCCCCAGAATTTT
TRBD2 . TRBJ2-1 TRBV5-1 CASKRLAGGDEQFF TGCGCCAGCAAAAGACTAGCGGGAGGCGATGAGCAGTTCTTC
. . TRBJ2-6 TRBV21-1 CASSKGPRTGPFSGANVLTF TGTGCCAGCAGCAAAGGTCCCAGGACAGGACCCTTTTCTGGGGCCAACGTCCTGACTTTC